The TCR beta chain described here comes from a study of T cell repertoires in cytomegalovirus infection. Study-level information: CMV infection plus the matching HLA type was flagged by public TCR beta signatures. General observations from the study: Predominance within the ex vivo response was attributable to HLA-C-restricted CMV-specific TCR beta clonotypes.

TCRdb recomputed calls from the reads with MiXCR, one row per CDR3 protein. Of about 600,000 distinct CDR3 sequences listed, roughly a quarter are singletons. This clonotype was recorded at least ten times. The antigen is unknown. Looked up from germline, CDR1 is SEHNR and CDR2 is FQNEAQ (reference sequence). This CDR3 is built from 15 residues. With 4 bases clipped from V and 5 bases from J, the junction kept 9 bases outside the gene matches. This clonotype was obtained from a human donor in good health (CMV status not recorded). Some clones in this sample may be carry-over from other donors' samples. V and J are TRBV7-9 and TRBJ2-5, with 8 bases aligning to TRBD1. Sequenced: CD8+ T cells from PBMCs. The CDR3 protein is CASSSPGQEEETQYF. In nucleotides, the CDR3 is TGTGCCAGCAGCTCACCGGGACAGGAGGAGGAGACCCAGTACTTC. The whole variable domain, filled in from reference TRBV7-9 and TRBJ2-5, reads DTGVSQNPRHKITKRGQNVTFRCDPISEHNRLYWYRQTLGQGPEFLTYFQNEAQLEKSRLLSDRFSAERPKGSFSTLEIQRTEQGDSAMYLCASSSPGQEEETQYFGPGTRLLVL.